Listed here are 7 T cell receptor beta chains from one sample, sequenced in a study of T cell changes during pregnancy in multiple sclerosis. The method was immunoSEQ multiplex PCR; TCRdb's version includes in-frame clones alone and lacks a portion of them. This table holds about 53,000 clones, over 90% found once. The source material was CD4+ T cells from peripheral blood mononuclear cells, sampled in the third trimester of pregnancy. The receptors were sampled from a female donor with multiple sclerosis, enrolled in a pregnancy study.

The V and J genes are TRBV2 and TRBJ1-1, with a weak D call TRBD1 (6 bases). From germline, CDR1 is SNHLY and CDR2 FYNNEI. CDR3 length: 13 amino acids. V lost 6 bases, J lost 2 bases, and 10 bases lay in between. In DNA form, the CDR3 reads TGTGCCAGCAGAACCGGGACAAACACTGAAGCTTTCTTT. This encodes CASRTGTNTEAFF.

This clone was detected once. This chain uses TRBV7-6 with TRBJ2-2; 8 bases are a match to TRBD2. Germline V lookup: CDR1 SGHVS, CDR2 FNYEAQ. The length of the CDR3 is 16 residues. V lost 4 bases and J lost 3; bases outside the gene matches: 7. The CDR3 DNA reads as TGTGCCAGCAGCTCCCAAGCGGGGGAATACACCGGGGAGCTGTTTTTT. Translating it yields CASSSQAGEYTGELFF.

The CDR3 DNA is TGCGCCAGCAGCCCAGGACAGGAGAAGTATTTT. This encodes CASSPGQEKYF. The chain joins TRBV5-1 to TRBJ2-3, with TRBD1 matching over 7 bases. CDR3 length equals 11 residues. The J segment lost 13 bases and the V segment lost 4 bases, leaving 6 bases of the junction unmatched. From germline, CDR1 is SGHRS and CDR2 YFSETQ.

The J gene is TRBJ1-1, the V gene TRBV7-9, with 8 bases that match TRBD1. CDR1 and CDR2 (germline): SEHNR, FQNEAQ (reference sequence). The CDR3 length is 13 residues. Losses at the gene ends were 2 bases for V and 7 bases for J; bases not matched to a gene: 3. The chain's CDR3 is CASSLYGQGEAFF. DNA for the CDR3: TGTGCCAGCAGCTTATACGGACAGGGTGAAGCTTTCTTT.

The chain carries TRBV4-2 and TRBJ1-2, with TRBD1 identical over 9 bases. J lost 8 bases, V lost 4 bases, and 17 bases had no gene match. The germline V gene encodes CDR1 LGHNA and CDR2 YNFKEQ. This CDR3 is built from 17 residues. CDR3 protein: CASSPGTGSPPSIGYTF. CDR3 bases: TGTGCCAGCAGCCCTGGGACAGGGTCACCTCCGTCCATAGGCTACACCTTC.

CDR3 nucleotides: TGTGCCAGCAGCTTGACTTCTAAACTGCCCCCGGGTTCACCCCTCCACTTT. Translation: CASSLTSKLPPGSPLHF. The gene calls are TRBV27 and TRBJ1-6; no clear D. The germline V gene encodes CDR1 MNHEY and CDR2 SMNVEV (reference sequence). The CDR3 spans 17 residues. V dropped 6 bases and J dropped 9 bases, with 24 bases sitting between them.

This clone was detected once. The chain uses TRBV27 and TRBJ1-2; D is undetermined. Germline V gene sequence: CDR1 MNHEY, CDR2 SMNVEV (reference sequence). With 10 bases removed from V and 8 bases from J, the gap between germline ends came to 20 bases. The CDR3 sequence is 13 residues long. The CDR3 region has the DNA TGTGCCAAGCTCCCCGGAGGCACTGGAGGCTACACCTTC. Residues: CAKLPGGTGGYTF.